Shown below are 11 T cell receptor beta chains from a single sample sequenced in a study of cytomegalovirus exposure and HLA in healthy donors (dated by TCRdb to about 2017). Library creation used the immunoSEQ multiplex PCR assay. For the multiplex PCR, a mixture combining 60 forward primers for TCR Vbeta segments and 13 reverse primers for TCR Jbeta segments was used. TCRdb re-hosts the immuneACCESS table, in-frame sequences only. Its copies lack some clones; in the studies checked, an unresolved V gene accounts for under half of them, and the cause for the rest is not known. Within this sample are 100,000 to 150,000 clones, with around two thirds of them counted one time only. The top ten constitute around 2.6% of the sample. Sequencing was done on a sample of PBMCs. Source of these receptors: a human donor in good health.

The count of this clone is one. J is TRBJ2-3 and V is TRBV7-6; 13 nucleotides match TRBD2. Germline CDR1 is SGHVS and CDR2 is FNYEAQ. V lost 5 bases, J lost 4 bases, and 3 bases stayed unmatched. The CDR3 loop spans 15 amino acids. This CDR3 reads CASSTSGRGADTQYF. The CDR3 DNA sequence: TGTGCCAGCAGCACTAGCGGGAGGGGGGCAGATACGCAGTATTTT.

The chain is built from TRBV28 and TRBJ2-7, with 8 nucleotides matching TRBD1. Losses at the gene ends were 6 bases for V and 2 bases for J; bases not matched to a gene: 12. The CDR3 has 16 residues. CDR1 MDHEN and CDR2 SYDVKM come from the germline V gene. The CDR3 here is CASRSPRDRFAYEQYF. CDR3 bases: TGTGCCAGCAGATCGCCCCGGGACAGGTTTGCCTACGAGCAGTACTTC.

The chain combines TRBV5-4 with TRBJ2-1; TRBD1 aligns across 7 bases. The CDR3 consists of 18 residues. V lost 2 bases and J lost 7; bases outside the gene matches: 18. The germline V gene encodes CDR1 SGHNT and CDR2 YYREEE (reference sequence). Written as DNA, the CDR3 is TGTGCCAGCAGCTTCGGGGCAGGCAGAGGGACGGACAGGAATGAGCAGTTCTTC. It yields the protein CASSFGAGRGTDRNEQFF.

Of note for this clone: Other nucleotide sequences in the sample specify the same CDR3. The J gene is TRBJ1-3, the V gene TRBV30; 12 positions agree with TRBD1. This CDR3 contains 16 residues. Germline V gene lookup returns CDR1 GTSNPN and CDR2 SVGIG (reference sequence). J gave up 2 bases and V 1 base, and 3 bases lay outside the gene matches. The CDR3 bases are TGTGCCTGGAGTGGGGACAGGGGGCTAACTGGAAACACCATATATTTT. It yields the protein CAWSGDRGLTGNTIYF.

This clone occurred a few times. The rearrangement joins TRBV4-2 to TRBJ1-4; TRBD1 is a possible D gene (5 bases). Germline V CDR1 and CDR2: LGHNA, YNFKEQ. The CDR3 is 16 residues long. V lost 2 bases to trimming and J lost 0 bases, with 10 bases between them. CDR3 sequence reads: CASSQREQATNEKLFF. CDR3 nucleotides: TGTGCCAGCAGCCAAAGGGAACAGGCAACTAATGAAAAACTGTTTTTT.

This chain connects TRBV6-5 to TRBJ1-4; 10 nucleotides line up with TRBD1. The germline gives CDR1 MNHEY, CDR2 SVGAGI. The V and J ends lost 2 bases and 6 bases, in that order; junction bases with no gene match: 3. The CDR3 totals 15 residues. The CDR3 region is CASSYVGTGDEKLFF. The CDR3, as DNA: TGTGCCAGCAGTTACGTCGGGACAGGGGATGAAAAACTGTTTTTT.

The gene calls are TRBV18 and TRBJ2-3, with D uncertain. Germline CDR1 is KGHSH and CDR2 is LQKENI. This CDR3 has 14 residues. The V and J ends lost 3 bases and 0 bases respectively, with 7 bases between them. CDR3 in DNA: TGTGCCAGCTCACCCACTGCTAGCACAGATACGCAGTATTTT. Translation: CASSPTASTDTQYF.

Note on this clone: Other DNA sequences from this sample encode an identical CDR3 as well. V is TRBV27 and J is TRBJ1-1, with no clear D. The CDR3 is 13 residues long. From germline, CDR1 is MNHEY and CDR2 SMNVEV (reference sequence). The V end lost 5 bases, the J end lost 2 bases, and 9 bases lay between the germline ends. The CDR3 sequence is CASSPGGNTEAFF. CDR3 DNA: TGTGCCAGCAGTCCGGGTGGTAACACTGAAGCTTTCTTT.

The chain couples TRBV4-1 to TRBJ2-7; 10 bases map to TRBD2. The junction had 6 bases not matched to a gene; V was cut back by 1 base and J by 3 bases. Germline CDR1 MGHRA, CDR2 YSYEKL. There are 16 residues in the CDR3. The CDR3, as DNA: TGCGCCAGCAGCCAAGTAGAGTCTAGCGGGGGCTACGAGCAGTACTTC. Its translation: CASSQVESSGGYEQYF.

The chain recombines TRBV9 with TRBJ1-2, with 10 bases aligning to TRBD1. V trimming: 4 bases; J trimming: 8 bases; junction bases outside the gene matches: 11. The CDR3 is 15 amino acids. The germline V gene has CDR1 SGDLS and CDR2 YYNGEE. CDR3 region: CASSFETGGARGYTF. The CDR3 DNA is TGTGCCAGCAGCTTCGAGACAGGGGGCGCAAGGGGCTACACCTTC. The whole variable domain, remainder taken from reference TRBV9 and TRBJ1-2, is DSGVTQTPKHLITATGQRVTLRCSPRSGDLSVYWYQQSLDQGLQFLIQYYNGEERAKGNILERFSAQQFPDLHSELNLSSLELGDSALYFCASSFETGGARGYTFGSGTRLTVV.

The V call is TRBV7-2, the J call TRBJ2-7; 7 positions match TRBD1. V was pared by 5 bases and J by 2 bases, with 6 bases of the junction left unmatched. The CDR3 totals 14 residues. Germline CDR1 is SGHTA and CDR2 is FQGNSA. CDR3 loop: CASSPDRVTYEQYF. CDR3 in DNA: TGTGCCAGCAGCCCAGACAGGGTTACCTACGAGCAGTACTTC.